The T cell receptor beta chain described here comes from a study of cytomegalovirus exposure and HLA in healthy donors. On the study more broadly: Of the donors genotyped, some 400 in all, about 76% fell in the Caucasian-associated ancestry cluster. Study observations and caveats: Several V segments, TRBV6-2 and TRBV6-3 among them, could not be told apart and were dropped. On later analysis, the bulk of CMV-associated TCR beta chains appeared to be HLA-restricted. Overall, roughly 170 TCR beta chains were annotated as cytomegalovirus-associated.

Worth noting for this clone: As yet, its antigen is unknown.

V lost 3 bases and J lost 1, with 15 bases in between. CDR3 length: 15 residues. CDR1 and CDR2 from the germline V gene are GTSNPN and SVGIG (reference sequence). PCR employed 60 Vbeta and 13 Jbeta primers. Repertoires were generated with immunoSEQ multiplex PCR, while TCRdb's copy carries only in-frame clones and drops some. The sample has over 130,000 clones, 70% to 85% seen once. J is TRBJ1-2 and V is TRBV30; perhaps TRBD1 as D (6 bases). The sequenced material came from PBMCs. The TCR originated in a man in his forties in good health and CMV-seronegative. The CDR3 DNA follows: TGTGCCTGGAGCCAAGCCCCACAGGGTAACTATGGCTACACCTTC. Translated, it gives CAWSQAPQGNYGYTF.